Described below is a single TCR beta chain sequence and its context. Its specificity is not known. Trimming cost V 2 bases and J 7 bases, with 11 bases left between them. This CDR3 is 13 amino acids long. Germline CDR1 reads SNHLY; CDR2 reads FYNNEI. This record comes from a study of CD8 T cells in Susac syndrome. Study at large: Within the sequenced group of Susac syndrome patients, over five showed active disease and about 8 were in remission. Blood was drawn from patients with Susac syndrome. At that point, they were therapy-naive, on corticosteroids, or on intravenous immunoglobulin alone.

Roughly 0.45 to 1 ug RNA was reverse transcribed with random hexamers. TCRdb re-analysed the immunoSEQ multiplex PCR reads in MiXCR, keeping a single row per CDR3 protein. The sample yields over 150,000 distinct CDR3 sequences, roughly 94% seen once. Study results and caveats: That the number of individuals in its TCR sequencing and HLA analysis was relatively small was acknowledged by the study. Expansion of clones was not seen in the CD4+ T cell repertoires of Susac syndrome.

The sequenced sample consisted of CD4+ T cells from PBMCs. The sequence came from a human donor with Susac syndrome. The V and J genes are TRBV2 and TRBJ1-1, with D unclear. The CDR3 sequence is CASSEIQTNEAFF. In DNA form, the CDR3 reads TGTGCCAGCAGTGAAATACAGACAAATGAAGCTTTCTTT.